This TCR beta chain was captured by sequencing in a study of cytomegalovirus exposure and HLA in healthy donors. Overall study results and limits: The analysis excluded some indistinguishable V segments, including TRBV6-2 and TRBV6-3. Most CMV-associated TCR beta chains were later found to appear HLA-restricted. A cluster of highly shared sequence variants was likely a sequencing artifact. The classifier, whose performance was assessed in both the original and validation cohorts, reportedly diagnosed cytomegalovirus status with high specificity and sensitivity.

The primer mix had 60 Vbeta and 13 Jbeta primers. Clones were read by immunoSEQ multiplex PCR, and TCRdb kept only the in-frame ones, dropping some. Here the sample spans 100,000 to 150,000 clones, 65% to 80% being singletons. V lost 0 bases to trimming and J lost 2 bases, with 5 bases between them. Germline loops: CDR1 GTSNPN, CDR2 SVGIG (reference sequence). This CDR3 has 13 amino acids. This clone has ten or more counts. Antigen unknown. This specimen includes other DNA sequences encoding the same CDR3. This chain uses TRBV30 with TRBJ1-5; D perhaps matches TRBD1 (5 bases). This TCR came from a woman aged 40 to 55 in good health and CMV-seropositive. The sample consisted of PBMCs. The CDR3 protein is CAWSVQGNQPQHF. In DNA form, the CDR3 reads TGTGCCTGGAGTGTACAGGGCAATCAGCCCCAGCATTTT.